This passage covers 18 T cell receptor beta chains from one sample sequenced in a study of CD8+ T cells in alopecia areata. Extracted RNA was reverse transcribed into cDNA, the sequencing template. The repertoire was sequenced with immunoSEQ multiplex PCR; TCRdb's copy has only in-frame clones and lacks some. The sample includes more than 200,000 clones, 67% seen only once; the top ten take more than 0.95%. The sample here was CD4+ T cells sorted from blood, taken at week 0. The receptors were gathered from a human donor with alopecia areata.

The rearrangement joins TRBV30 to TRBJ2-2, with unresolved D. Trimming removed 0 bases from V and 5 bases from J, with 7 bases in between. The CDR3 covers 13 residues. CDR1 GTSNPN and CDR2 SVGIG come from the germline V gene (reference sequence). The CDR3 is CAWSVSWTGELFF. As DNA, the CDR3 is TGTGCCTGGAGTGTAAGTTGGACCGGGGAGCTGTTTTTT.

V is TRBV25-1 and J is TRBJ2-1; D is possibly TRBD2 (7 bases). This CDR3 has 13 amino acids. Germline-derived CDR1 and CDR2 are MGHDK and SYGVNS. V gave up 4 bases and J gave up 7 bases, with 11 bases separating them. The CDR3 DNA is TGTGCCAGCAGTGCGGGGGGCCGAAATGAGCAGTTCTTC. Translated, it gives CASSAGGRNEQFF.

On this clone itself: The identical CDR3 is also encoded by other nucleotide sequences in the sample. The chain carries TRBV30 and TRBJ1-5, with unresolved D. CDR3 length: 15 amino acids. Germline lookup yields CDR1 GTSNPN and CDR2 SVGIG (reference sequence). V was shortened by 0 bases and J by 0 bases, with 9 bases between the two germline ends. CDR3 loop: CAWSVPGYSNQPQHF. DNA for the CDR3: TGTGCCTGGAGTGTACCGGGATATAGCAATCAGCCCCAGCATTTT.

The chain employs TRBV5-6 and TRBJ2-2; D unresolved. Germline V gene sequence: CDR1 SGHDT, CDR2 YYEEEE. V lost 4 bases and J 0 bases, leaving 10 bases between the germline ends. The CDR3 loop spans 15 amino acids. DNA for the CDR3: TGTGCCAGCAGCCCTCCGGTCCCGAACACCGGGGAGCTGTTTTTT. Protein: CASSPPVPNTGELFF. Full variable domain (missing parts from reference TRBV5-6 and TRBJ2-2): DAGVTQSPTHLIKTRGQQVTLRCSPKSGHDTVSWYQQALGQGPQFIFQYYEEEERQRGNFPDRFSGHQFPNYSSELNVNALLLGDSALYLCASSPPVPNTGELFFGEGSRLTVL.

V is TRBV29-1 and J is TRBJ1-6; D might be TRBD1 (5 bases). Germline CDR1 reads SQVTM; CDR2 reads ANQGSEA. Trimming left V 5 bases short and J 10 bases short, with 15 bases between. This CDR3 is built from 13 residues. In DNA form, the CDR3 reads TGCAGCGTTCAGGAAGGGGCTCGGTCACCCCTCCACTTT. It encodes CSVQEGARSPLHF.

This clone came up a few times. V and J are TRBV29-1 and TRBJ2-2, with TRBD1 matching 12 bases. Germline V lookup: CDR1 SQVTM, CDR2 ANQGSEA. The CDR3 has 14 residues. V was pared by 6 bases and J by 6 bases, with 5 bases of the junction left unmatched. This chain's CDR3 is CSVGRDRGPGELFF. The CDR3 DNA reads TGCAGCGTGGGCCGGGACAGGGGGCCCGGGGAGCTGTTTTTT.

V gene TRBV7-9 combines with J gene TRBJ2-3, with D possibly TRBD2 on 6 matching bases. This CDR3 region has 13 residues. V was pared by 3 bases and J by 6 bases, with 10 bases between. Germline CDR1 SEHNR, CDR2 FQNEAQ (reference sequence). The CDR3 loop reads CASSLVRGDTQYF. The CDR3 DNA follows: TGTGCCAGCAGCTTGGTCCGGGGGGATACGCAGTATTTT.

The CDR3 DNA reads as TGCGCCAGCAGCCAAGACAAGAACACCGGGGAGCTGTTTTTT. This gives the protein CASSQDKNTGELFF. The V and J genes are TRBV4-3 and TRBJ2-2; D remains ambiguous. Trimming removed 0 bases at V and 1 base at J, with 3 bases between. Germline CDR1 LGHNA, CDR2 YSLEER. This CDR3 region has 14 residues.

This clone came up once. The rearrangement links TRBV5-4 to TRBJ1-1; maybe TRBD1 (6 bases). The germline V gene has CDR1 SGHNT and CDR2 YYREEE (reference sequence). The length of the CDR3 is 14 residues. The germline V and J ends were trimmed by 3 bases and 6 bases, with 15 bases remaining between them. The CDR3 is CASSSKTGLAEAFF. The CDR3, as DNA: TGTGCCAGCAGCTCGAAAACAGGGCTAGCTGAAGCTTTCTTT.

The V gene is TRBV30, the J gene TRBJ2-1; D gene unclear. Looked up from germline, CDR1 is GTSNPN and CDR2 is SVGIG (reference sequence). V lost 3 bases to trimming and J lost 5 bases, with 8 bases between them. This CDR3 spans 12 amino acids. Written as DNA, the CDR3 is TGTGCCTGGAGCAGATGGGACAATGAGCAGTTCTTC. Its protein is CAWSRWDNEQFF.

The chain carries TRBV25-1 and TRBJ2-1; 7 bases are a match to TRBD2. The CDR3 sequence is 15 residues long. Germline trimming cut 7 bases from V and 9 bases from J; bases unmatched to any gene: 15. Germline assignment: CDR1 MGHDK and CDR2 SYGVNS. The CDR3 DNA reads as TGTGCCAGCAATGACGGGGGGACCCCTGCGGGTGAGCAGTTCTTC. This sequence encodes CASNDGGTPAGEQFF.

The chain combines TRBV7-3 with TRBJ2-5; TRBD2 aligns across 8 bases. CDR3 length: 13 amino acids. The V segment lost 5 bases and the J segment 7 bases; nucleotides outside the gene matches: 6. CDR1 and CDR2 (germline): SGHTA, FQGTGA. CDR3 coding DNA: TGTGCCAGCAGCCCCCCGGGGGGGGTGACCCAGTACTTC. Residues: CASSPPGGVTQYF. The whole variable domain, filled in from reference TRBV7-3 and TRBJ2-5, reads GAGVSQTPSNKVTEKGKYVELRCDPISGHTALYWYRQSLGQGPEFLIYFQGTGAADDSGLPNDRFFAVRPEGSVSTLKIQRTERGDSAVYLCASSPPGGVTQYFGPGTRLLVL.

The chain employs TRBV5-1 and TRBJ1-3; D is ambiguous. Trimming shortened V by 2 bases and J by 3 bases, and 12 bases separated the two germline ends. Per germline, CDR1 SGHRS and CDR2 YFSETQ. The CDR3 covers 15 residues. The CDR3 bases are TGCGCCAGCAGCTTAAAGGGTGTTAATGGAAACACCATATATTTT. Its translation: CASSLKGVNGNTIYF. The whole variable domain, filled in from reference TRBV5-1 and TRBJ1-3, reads KAGVTQTPRYLIKTRGQQVTLSCSPISGHRSVSWYQQTPGQGLQFLFEYFSETQRNKGNFPGRFSGRQFSNSRSEMNVSTLELGDSALYLCASSLKGVNGNTIYFGEGSWLTVV.

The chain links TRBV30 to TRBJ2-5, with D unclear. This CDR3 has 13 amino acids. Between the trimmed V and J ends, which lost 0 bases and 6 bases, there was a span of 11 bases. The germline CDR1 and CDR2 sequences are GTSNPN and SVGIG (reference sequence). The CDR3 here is CAWSVPRTQTQYF. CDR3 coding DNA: TGTGCCTGGAGTGTACCTCGGACGCAGACCCAGTACTTC.

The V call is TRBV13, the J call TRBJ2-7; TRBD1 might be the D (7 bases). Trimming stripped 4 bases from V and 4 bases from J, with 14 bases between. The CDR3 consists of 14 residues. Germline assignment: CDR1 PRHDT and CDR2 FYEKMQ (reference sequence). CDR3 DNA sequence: TGTGCCAGCAGCTCCAAGACAGGGACTTACGAGCAGTACTTC. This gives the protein CASSSKTGTYEQYF.

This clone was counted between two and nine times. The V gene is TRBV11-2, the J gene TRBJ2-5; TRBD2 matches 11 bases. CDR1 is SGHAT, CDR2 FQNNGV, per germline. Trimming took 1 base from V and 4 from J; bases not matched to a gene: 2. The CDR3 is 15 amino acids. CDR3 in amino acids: CASSLVLAGGETQYF. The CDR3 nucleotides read TGTGCCAGCAGCTTAGTCCTAGCGGGGGGAGAGACCCAGTACTTC.

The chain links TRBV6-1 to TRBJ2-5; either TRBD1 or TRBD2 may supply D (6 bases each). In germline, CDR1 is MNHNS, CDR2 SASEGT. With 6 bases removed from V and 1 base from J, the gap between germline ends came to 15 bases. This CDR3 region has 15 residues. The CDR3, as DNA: TGTGCCAGCAGGACGGGGGCAGAGGGCCAAGAGACCCAGTACTTC. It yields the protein CASRTGAEGQETQYF.

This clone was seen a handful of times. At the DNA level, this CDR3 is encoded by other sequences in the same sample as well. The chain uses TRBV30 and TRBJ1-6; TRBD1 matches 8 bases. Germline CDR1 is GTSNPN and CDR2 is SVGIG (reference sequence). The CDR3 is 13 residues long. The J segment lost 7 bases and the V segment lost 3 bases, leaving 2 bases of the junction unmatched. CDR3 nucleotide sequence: TGTGCCTGGAGCCAGGGGGCGAATTCACCCCTCCACTTT. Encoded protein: CAWSQGANSPLHF.